A single count supports the clone carrying this T cell receptor (beta chain). Two negative PCRs, clearance, or symptom resolution had been documented for recovered Cohort 3 donors. Germline CDR1 is WNHNN and CDR2 is SYGVQD (reference sequence). Trimming took off 2 bases at V and 6 bases at J, with 16 bases between the two ends. The CDR3 runs 15 residues. The source of the sample is a study of blood T cell repertoires in COVID-19. Libraries were prepared by immunoSEQ multiplex PCR; TCRdb keeps only in-frame clonotypes and omits some of them. The profile covers about 250,000 clones, with just over 85% appearing a single time and roughly 16% taken by the ten largest.

The clonotype originates from a man between 18 and 29 years old who had recovered from COVID-19. Sequencing was carried out using PBMCs or T cells enriched from blood (not recorded which). The chain couples TRBV10-1 to TRBJ2-5; a possible D gene is TRBD1 (5 bases). CDR3 DNA: TGCGCCAGCAGTGAGAGGGCCAGGGTGGGGAAGACCCAGTACTTC. It codes for CASSERARVGKTQYF.